The source of this T cell receptor (beta chain) is a study of cytotoxic CD8 clonotypes in ibrutinib-treated CLL. Study-level findings and limits: In sustained-remission versus progressing patients, sampling times differed.

The table came from immunoSEQ multiplex PCR; TCRdb's copy has only in-frame clones and leaves some out. The sample shows 150,000 to 200,000 clones, nearly 90% of them seen only once. As regards this clone: Antigen: not known.

Sequencing was performed on PBMCs, taken at disease progression, from a patient treated with ibrutinib. This receptor was obtained from a human donor with chronic lymphocytic leukemia.

The chain's CDR3 is CSVLTGGNTEAFF. The DNA for the CDR3 is TGCAGCGTTCTGACAGGGGGGAACACTGAAGCTTTCTTT. The chain links TRBV29-1 to TRBJ1-1, with 9 positions matching TRBD1. The germline V gene has CDR1 SQVTM and CDR2 ANQGSEA. The J segment lost 1 base and the V segment lost 5 bases, leaving 2 bases of the junction unmatched. The CDR3 sequence is 13 residues long.